A single sample gave rise to the 29 T cell receptor beta chains below, sequenced in a study of blood T cell repertoires in COVID-19. Produced via immunoSEQ multiplex PCR; TCRdb's table is partial and in-frame only. Among more than 150,000 clones, roughly 84% were seen once, and the ten largest hold over 10%. Sequencing was performed on PBMCs or T cells enriched from blood (not recorded which). The receptor set was obtained from a woman between 55 and 75 years old who had recovered from COVID-19.

The chain employs TRBV9 and TRBJ2-1, with D perhaps matching TRBD2 (6 bases). Trimming took off 8 bases at V and 0 bases at J, with 15 bases between the two ends. This CDR3 is built from 15 residues. CDR1 SGDLS and CDR2 YYNGEE come from the germline V gene. The CDR3 region is CASSWAGSSYNEQFF. The CDR3 nucleotides are TGTGCCAGTTCGTGGGCCGGGAGCTCCTACAATGAGCAGTTCTTC.

The J gene is TRBJ2-2, the V gene TRBV18; D may be TRBD1 (5 bases). Between the trimmed V and J ends, which lost 3 bases and 6 bases, there was a span of 20 bases. This CDR3 has 17 amino acids. Germline V lookup: CDR1 KGHSH, CDR2 LQKENI. The CDR3 sequence: CASSPTATLVGAGELFF. CDR3 nucleotide sequence: TGTGCCAGCTCACCTACCGCCACGTTGGTAGGGGCCGGGGAGCTGTTTTTT. Looking up the rest from reference TRBV18 and TRBJ2-2 gives the full variable domain: NAGVMQNPRHLVRRRGQEARLRCSPMKGHSHVYWYRQLPEEGLKFMVYLQKENIIDESGMPKERFSAEFPKEGPSILRIQQVVRGDSAAYFCASSPTATLVGAGELFFGEGSRLTVL.

As DNA, the CDR3 is TGTGCCAGCAGCCTACAGGGTAATCAGCCCCAGCATTTT. Encoded protein: CASSLQGNQPQHF. V gene TRBV5-5 combines with J gene TRBJ1-5; possible D gene TRBD1, 6 bases. The V end was cut by 4 bases, the J end by 4 bases, with 9 bases between. This CDR3 contains 13 residues. CDR1 is SGHKS and CDR2 is YYEKEE in the germline V gene (reference sequence).

The chain uses TRBV2 and TRBJ2-3, with D possibly being TRBD2 (6 bases). This CDR3 is built from 13 residues. In germline, CDR1 is SNHLY, CDR2 FYNNEI. The V gene lost 7 bases and the J gene lost 6 bases, with 14 bases spanning the gap. The CDR3 DNA sequence: TGTGCCAGCATAAGAGGGGCGGGGGATACGCAGTATTTT. Translated: CASIRGAGDTQYF.

V usage is TRBV4-1 and J usage is TRBJ2-7; no firm D call. From germline, CDR1 is MGHRA and CDR2 YSYEKL. Trimming cost V 1 base and J 7 bases, with 11 bases left between them. This CDR3 contains 13 residues. This CDR3 reads CASSQVLQREQYF. CDR3 sequence (DNA): TGCGCCAGCAGCCAAGTACTTCAGAGGGAGCAGTACTTC.

The chain is built from TRBV6-6 and TRBJ1-2; D is undetermined. Trimming cost V 2 bases and J 2 bases, with 12 bases left between them. Germline CDR1 is MNHNY and CDR2 is SVGAGI (reference sequence). This CDR3 region has 15 residues. In DNA, the CDR3 is TGTGCCAGCAGTTACACCGATCCGGTGAACTATGGCTACACCTTC. Translation: CASSYTDPVNYGYTF.

This clone turned up a few times. V and J are TRBV1 and TRBJ2-1; no check of the table's D call, TRBD2, against the DNA was made. TRBV1 is listed as a pseudogene. The CDR3 loop spans 17 amino acids. This CDR3 reads CTSTQWRTGGAPDEQFF. In DNA, the CDR3 is TGCACCAGCACCCAGTGGAGGACGGGAGGGGCCCCCGATGAGCAGTTCTTC.

This clone was recorded once. The chain has TRBV27 and TRBJ2-1; TRBD2 aligns across 11 bases. Per germline, CDR1 MNHEY and CDR2 SMNVEV (reference sequence). V gave up 1 base and J gave up 4 bases; unmatched junction bases: 6. CDR3 size: 17 residues. Here the CDR3 DNA reads TGTGCCAGCAGTTTATATTTGACTAGCGGGGTTTACAATGAGCAGTTCTTC. Its translation is CASSLYLTSGVYNEQFF.

There are a few counts of this clone. The rearrangement links TRBV7-3 to TRBJ2-7, with D tentatively TRBD1 (6 bases). The V end lost 3 bases, the J end lost 5 bases, and 11 bases lay between the germline ends. The length of the CDR3 is 13 residues. Germline CDR1 reads SGHTA; CDR2 reads FQGTGA. CDR3 in amino acids: CASSLGRGNEQYF. In DNA form, the CDR3 reads TGTGCCAGCAGCTTGGGCAGGGGAAACGAGCAGTACTTC.

The chain carries TRBV5-4 and TRBJ1-6; 7 nucleotides agree with TRBD1. V lost 4 bases and J lost 8; bases outside the gene matches: 9. Looked up from germline, CDR1 is SGHNT and CDR2 is YYREEE (reference sequence). CDR3 length: 15 amino acids. CDR3: CASSQRQGGDSPLHF. CDR3 sequence (DNA): TGTGCCAGCAGCCAGAGACAGGGTGGTGATTCACCCCTCCACTTT.

The rearrangement uses TRBV9 and TRBJ1-2, with D maybe TRBD1 (5 bases). The V end lost 0 bases, the J end lost 8 bases, and 8 bases lay between the germline ends. CDR1 and CDR2 from the germline V gene are SGDLS and YYNGEE. The CDR3 runs 12 residues. The CDR3 here is CASSVEGRGYTF. CDR3 DNA sequence: TGTGCCAGCAGCGTAGAGGGGAGGGGCTACACCTTC.

The rearrangement joins TRBV18 to TRBJ1-1; D remains ambiguous. With 6 bases removed from V and 3 bases from J, the gap between germline ends came to 14 bases. CDR1 and CDR2 (germline): KGHSH, LQKENI. The CDR3 contains 14 residues. This CDR3 is CASSRAGFDTEAFF. The DNA of the CDR3 is TGTGCCAGCTCCCGCGCCGGGTTTGACACTGAAGCTTTCTTT.

V and J are TRBV19 and TRBJ2-1; 9 positions match TRBD2. Unmatched junction bases numbered 7, after V lost 6 bases and J lost 4 bases. CDR1 and CDR2 from the germline V gene are LNHDA and SQIVND (reference sequence). The CDR3 runs 15 residues. CDR3 DNA sequence: TGTGCCAGTAGCCCGACTAGCGGAGAATACAATGAGCAGTTCTTC. This encodes CASSPTSGEYNEQFF.

The chain uses TRBV27 and TRBJ2-2; TRBD1 matches at 7 bases. Germline CDR1 MNHEY, CDR2 SMNVEV (reference sequence). The CDR3 sequence is 15 residues long. Germline trimming cut 4 bases from V and 2 bases from J; bases unmatched to any gene: 4. The CDR3 is CASSYGTANTGELFF. The CDR3 bases are TGTGCCAGCAGTTATGGGACAGCCAACACCGGGGAGCTGTTTTTT.

The V and J genes are TRBV3-1 (or the pseudogene TRBV3-2) and TRBJ1-6, with TRBD1 as a possible D gene (5 bases). The V and J ends lost 2 bases and 14 bases respectively, with 10 bases between them. The CDR3 loop spans 12 amino acids. Germline V gene lookup returns CDR1 LGHDT and CDR2 YNNKEL (reference sequence). Here the CDR3 reads CASSQNGGALHF. In DNA form, the CDR3 reads TGTGCCAGCAGCCAAAACGGAGGGGCCCTCCACTTT.

The V gene is TRBV7-9, the J gene TRBJ1-2; 12 bases line up with TRBD1. The V gene end was trimmed by 4 bases and the J gene end by 10 bases; junction bases not matched to a gene: 7. The CDR3 extends over 14 amino acids. Germline-derived CDR1 and CDR2 are SEHNR and FQNEAQ (reference sequence). The CDR3 coding sequence is TGTGCCAGCAGCTCGGGACAGGGGGCTAAGAACTACACCTTC. As protein: CASSSGQGAKNYTF.

The chain combines TRBV19 with TRBJ1-2, with D possibly TRBD1 on 5 matching bases. Trimming took off 6 bases at V and 2 bases at J, with 13 bases between the two ends. The CDR3 runs to 14 residues. Germline CDR1 is LNHDA and CDR2 is SQIVND (reference sequence). The CDR3, as DNA: TGTGCCAGTAGCCCTATCCAGGGAAACTATGGCTACACCTTC. This gives the protein CASSPIQGNYGYTF.

The chain carries TRBV19 and TRBJ1-4; tentative D call: TRBD1 (6 bases). The germline V gene has CDR1 LNHDA and CDR2 SQIVND (reference sequence). The V and J ends lost 4 bases and 8 bases respectively, with 14 bases between them. This CDR3 comprises 14 residues. This CDR3 reads CASSTTGNSEKLFF. The CDR3 nucleotides read TGTGCCAGTAGTACAACAGGGAATAGCGAAAAACTGTTTTTT.

This CDR3 is CASSLGVGGNEQFF. For the CDR3, the DNA is TGTGCCAGCAGCTTAGGGGTAGGCGGCAATGAGCAGTTCTTC. V gene TRBV7-9 combines with J gene TRBJ2-1; D is unresolved. The CDR3 is 14 amino acids. Germline V gives CDR1 SEHNR, CDR2 FQNEAQ (reference sequence). The V end was cut by 1 base, the J end by 6 bases, with 10 bases between.

The chain carries TRBV12-3 or TRBV12-4 and TRBJ2-7; 7 bases are shared with TRBD2. V was pared by 6 bases and J by 2 bases, with 4 bases of the junction left unmatched. The CDR3 is made up of 13 amino acids. Here the CDR3 reads CASSPLAAYEQYF. Written as DNA, the CDR3 is TGTGCCAGCAGCCCCCTAGCGGCCTACGAGCAGTACTTC.

CDR3 in DNA: TGTGCCAGTAGTAATCCGGGACAGGGGAGGACTGAAGCTTTCTTT. This codes for CASSNPGQGRTEAFF. V gene TRBV19 combines with J gene TRBJ1-1; TRBD1 agrees at 10 bases. V lost 4 bases to trimming and J lost 5 bases; unmatched junction nucleotides: 7. The CDR3 has 15 residues. Looked up from germline, CDR1 is LNHDA and CDR2 is SQIVND (reference sequence).

This sequence joins TRBV5-1 and TRBJ2-2; 7 bases map to TRBD2. Trimming cost V 7 bases and J 4 bases; bases outside gene matches: 10. Per the germline V gene, CDR1 is SGHRS and CDR2 is YFSETQ. This CDR3 is 15 amino acids long. CDR3 sequence: CASSLALASTGELFF. CDR3 nucleotide sequence: TGCGCCAGCTCATTGGCACTAGCGAGCACCGGGGAGCTGTTTTTT.

This clone was detected a few times. The V and J genes are TRBV7-2 and TRBJ1-1; D not resolved. Germline assignment: CDR1 SGHTA and CDR2 FQGNSA. The CDR3 is made up of 13 amino acids. V was shortened by 6 bases and J by 2 bases, with 10 bases between the two germline ends. CDR3 nucleotides: TGTGCCAGCAGTTCCAGGATTAACACTGAAGCTTTCTTT. Translating it yields CASSSRINTEAFF.

This chain uses TRBV6-5 with TRBJ1-2; a weak D match, TRBD1 (6 bases). V lost 4 bases and J lost 2, with 8 bases in between. The germline gives CDR1 MNHEY, CDR2 SVGAGI. This CDR3 is built from 13 residues. The CDR3 DNA reads TGTGCCAGCAGTTGGACAGAGAACTATGGCTACACCTTC. This sequence encodes CASSWTENYGYTF.

The chain combines TRBV14 with TRBJ1-1; 10 bases align to TRBD1. The CDR3 loop spans 15 amino acids. V shed 4 bases, J shed 4 bases, and the junction held 6 bases outside the gene matches. Germline lookup yields CDR1 SGHDN and CDR2 FVKESK. CDR3: CASSRLGQGGTEAFF. CDR3 bases: TGTGCCAGCAGCCGACTCGGACAGGGGGGCACTGAAGCTTTCTTT.

The chain is built from TRBV7-9 and TRBJ2-4; TRBD1 matches at 8 bases. This CDR3 comprises 13 residues. Germline values: CDR1 SEHNR, CDR2 FQNEAQ (reference sequence). Trimming cost V 5 bases and J 7 bases; bases outside gene matches: 4. CDR3 DNA sequence: TGTGCCAGCAGCGGGACAGGTGGGAACATTCAGTACTTC. Translating it yields CASSGTGGNIQYF.

In this sample, this clone turned up a few times. The chain combines TRBV18 with TRBJ2-7; 10 bases match TRBD2. The trim removed 6 bases at V and 1 base at J, leaving 6 bases unmatched. CDR3 length equals 15 residues. The germline gives CDR1 KGHSH, CDR2 LQKENI. In DNA form, the CDR3 reads TGTGCCAGCTCCCCTAGCGGGAGTGTTTCCTACGAGCAGTACTTC. This encodes CASSPSGSVSYEQYF.

The V call is TRBV5-4, the J call TRBJ1-1; the D is unclear. The germline V gene encodes CDR1 SGHNT and CDR2 YYREEE (reference sequence). V lost 1 base to trimming and J lost 4 bases, with 11 bases between them. The CDR3 loop spans 14 amino acids. DNA for the CDR3: TGTGCCAGCAGCTTGCTCGGCAGCGGCACTGAAGCTTTCTTT. Amino acids: CASSLLGSGTEAFF.

This clone was observed once. The rearrangement joins TRBV5-1 to TRBJ1-1; 8 bases are a match to TRBD1. The V gene's germline CDR1 is SGHRS and CDR2 YFSETQ. There are 15 residues in the CDR3. After removal of 2 bases from V and 0 bases from J, the junction contained 3 bases not matched to a gene. CDR3 loop: CASSLGQGMNTEAFF. The CDR3 region has the DNA TGCGCCAGCAGCTTAGGACAGGGAATGAACACTGAAGCTTTCTTT. Together with reference TRBV5-1 and TRBJ1-1, the CDR3 gives the full variable domain: KAGVTQTPRYLIKTRGQQVTLSCSPISGHRSVSWYQQTPGQGLQFLFEYFSETQRNKGNFPGRFSGRQFSNSRSEMNVSTLELGDSALYLCASSLGQGMNTEAFFGQGTRLTVV.